Shown below are 24 T cell receptor beta chains from a single sample sequenced in a study of blood T cell repertoires in COVID-19. The method was immunoSEQ multiplex PCR; TCRdb's version includes in-frame clones alone and lacks a portion of them. The table lists 200,000 to 250,000 clones, more than 80% of them singletons, with 7.5% to 8% in the top ten. Sequenced: peripheral blood. The receptors here all came from a woman older than 75 with COVID-19, enrolled during active disease.

The chain has TRBV7-3 and TRBJ1-2, with a tentative D call TRBD1 (5 bases). The germline CDR1 and CDR2 sequences are SGHTA and FQGTGA. Trimming pared 5 bases from V and 8 bases from J, leaving 15 bases between. CDR3 length equals 13 residues. The CDR3 sequence: CASSLDESGGYTF. CDR3 nucleotide sequence: TGTGCCAGCAGCCTGGACGAGTCAGGGGGCTACACCTTC.

V is TRBV5-1 and J is TRBJ1-1; TRBD1 matches 7 bases. The germline V gene has CDR1 SGHRS and CDR2 YFSETQ. The trim removed 1 base at V and 4 bases at J, leaving 4 bases unmatched. The CDR3 loop spans 14 amino acids. The CDR3, as DNA: TGCGCCAGCAGCTTGAGGCCAGGGGGCACTGAAGCTTTCTTT. Protein: CASSLRPGGTEAFF. The full variable domain, rest sourced from reference TRBV5-1 and TRBJ1-1, is KAGVTQTPRYLIKTRGQQVTLSCSPISGHRSVSWYQQTPGQGLQFLFEYFSETQRNKGNFPGRFSGRQFSNSRSEMNVSTLELGDSALYLCASSLRPGGTEAFFGQGTRLTVV.

This clone has only one observation. This CDR3 is CASSFTGGGSPLHF. The CDR3 bases are TGTGCCAGCAGTTTCACAGGGGGAGGTTCACCCCTCCACTTT. The J gene is TRBJ1-6, the V gene TRBV6-5; 8 nucleotides agree with TRBD1. CDR3 size: 14 residues. Per germline, CDR1 MNHEY and CDR2 SVGAGI. Losses at the gene ends were 4 bases for V and 9 bases for J; bases not matched to a gene: 5.

This chain connects TRBV28 to TRBJ1-5; TRBD1 matches at 8 bases. Looked up from germline, CDR1 is MDHEN and CDR2 is SYDVKM. There are 16 residues in the CDR3. Losses at the gene ends were 1 base for V and 3 bases for J; bases not matched to a gene: 5. CDR3 region: CASSLYTQGDNQPQHF. CDR3 coding DNA: TGTGCCAGCAGTTTATACACACAGGGGGACAATCAGCCCCAGCATTTT.

The chain carries TRBV30 and TRBJ2-7; 12 positions agree with TRBD1. After removal of 4 bases from V and 5 bases from J, the junction contained 12 bases not matched to a gene. Germline V lookup: CDR1 GTSNPN, CDR2 SVGIG (reference sequence). The CDR3 runs 16 residues. The CDR3 loop is CAWTRKGGQGAHEQYF. The CDR3 coding sequence is TGTGCCTGGACACGGAAAGGGGGACAGGGGGCCCACGAGCAGTACTTC.

The V call is TRBV3-1 (or the pseudogene TRBV3-2), the J call TRBJ1-3; D not certain. Germline V gene sequence: CDR1 LGHDT, CDR2 YNNKEL (reference sequence). The CDR3 loop spans 18 amino acids. The V end was cut by 0 bases, the J end by 0 bases, with 15 bases between. The CDR3: CASSQDLPRRSSGNTIYF. CDR3 bases: TGTGCCAGCAGCCAAGACCTACCCAGGAGGAGCTCTGGAAACACCATATATTTT.

The rearrangement links TRBV28 to TRBJ1-2; possible D gene TRBD1, 5 bases. This CDR3 is 15 amino acids long. V gave up 3 bases and J gave up 6 bases, with 17 bases separating them. The germline CDR1 and CDR2 sequences are MDHEN and SYDVKM. The CDR3 DNA reads as TGTGCCAGCAGTTTCAGGACAAGTGCCTATAATGGCTACACCTTC. Translating it yields CASSFRTSAYNGYTF.

The chain couples TRBV9 to TRBJ2-1; 11 bases are shared with TRBD2. Germline trimming cut 4 bases from V and 5 bases from J; bases unmatched to any gene: 2. Germline V CDR1 and CDR2: SGDLS, YYNGEE. This CDR3 comprises 14 residues. CDR3 sequence: CASSKLAGDNEQFF. The CDR3 DNA follows: TGTGCCAGCAGCAAACTAGCGGGAGACAATGAGCAGTTCTTC.

Note on this clone: In the same sample, other DNA sequences code for this CDR3. The chain couples TRBV5-1 to TRBJ2-3, with 7 positions matching TRBD1. The V gene's germline CDR1 is SGHRS and CDR2 YFSETQ. This CDR3 comprises 14 residues. V gave up 2 bases and J gave up 0 bases; unmatched junction bases: 0. The CDR3 coding sequence is TGCGCCAGCAGCTTACAGGGGAGCACAGATACGCAGTATTTT. This codes for CASSLQGSTDTQYF.

This clone was seen only once. This sequence joins TRBV30 and TRBJ1-1, with a tentative D call TRBD1 (6 bases). The CDR3 length is 15 residues. Trimming stripped 3 bases from V and 6 bases from J, with 20 bases between. Germline values: CDR1 GTSNPN, CDR2 SVGIG (reference sequence). CDR3 amino acids: CAWRPGASGAAEAFF. In DNA form, the CDR3 reads TGTGCCTGGAGACCCGGGGCCTCAGGGGCTGCTGAAGCTTTCTTT.

The chain has TRBV3-1 (or the pseudogene TRBV3-2) and TRBJ2-5, with 7 bases that match TRBD1. CDR1 LGHDT and CDR2 YNNKEL come from the germline V gene (reference sequence). This CDR3 contains 16 residues. V lost 4 bases, J lost 5 bases, and 13 bases stayed unmatched. CDR3 region: CASSPRSGQAWETQYF. The CDR3 DNA reads as TGTGCCAGCAGCCCCCGGTCCGGACAGGCCTGGGAGACCCAGTACTTC.

This chain uses TRBV7-9 with TRBJ2-5; D is possibly TRBD1 (5 bases). The CDR3 consists of 15 residues. Germline CDR1 reads SEHNR; CDR2 reads FQNEAQ (reference sequence). V lost 5 bases and J lost 3, with 16 bases in between. CDR3 sequence: CASSLTAPLEETQYF. The CDR3 DNA follows: TGTGCCAGCAGCCTGACAGCTCCCTTGGAAGAGACCCAGTACTTC.

This chain joins TRBV24-1 and TRBJ1-5, with 8 positions matching TRBD1. Germline V lookup: CDR1 KGHDR, CDR2 SFDVKD. V lost 4 bases, J lost 0 bases, and 4 bases stayed unmatched. The CDR3 spans 16 residues. CDR3 sequence (DNA): TGTGCCACCAGTGAAGGACAGGGACATAGCAATCAGCCCCAGCATTTT. Translation: CATSEGQGHSNQPQHF.

V usage is TRBV27 and J usage is TRBJ1-2, with D unresolved. Germline V gives CDR1 MNHEY, CDR2 SMNVEV (reference sequence). CDR3 length equals 15 residues. V lost 0 bases and J 4 bases, leaving 12 bases between the germline ends. The CDR3 protein is CASSLSGGWGYGYTF. Written as DNA, the CDR3 is TGTGCCAGCAGTTTATCGGGAGGATGGGGCTATGGCTACACCTTC.

The chain joins TRBV6-5 to TRBJ2-1, with 12 nucleotides matching TRBD2. In germline, CDR1 is MNHEY, CDR2 SVGAGI. This CDR3 has 15 amino acids. Trimming at V came to 10 bases and at J to 7 bases, leaving 11 bases not matched to a gene. CDR3 in amino acids: CATLLLAGGKNEQFF. CDR3 bases: TGTGCCACCCTCCTCCTAGCGGGAGGGAAAAATGAGCAGTTCTTC.

The chain recombines TRBV19 with TRBJ1-2; no definite D call. V was clipped by 7 bases and J by 5 bases, with 17 bases between them. CDR1 LNHDA and CDR2 SQIVND come from the germline V gene (reference sequence). The CDR3 runs to 14 residues. CDR3 bases: TGTGCCAGTAAGCCAACTGCTTCGGGGTATGGCTACACCTTC. Translating it yields CASKPTASGYGYTF.

The chain combines TRBV28 with TRBJ1-1; perhaps TRBD1 as D (6 bases). Trimming stripped 10 bases from V and 6 bases from J, with 15 bases between. Germline V gene data show CDR1 as MDHEN and CDR2 as SYDVKM. The CDR3 loop spans 12 amino acids. DNA for the CDR3: TGTGCCATTCAAGGGGGAAGCCCTGAAGCTTTCTTT. As protein: CAIQGGSPEAFF. Drawing the rest from reference TRBV28 and TRBJ1-1, the complete variable domain is DVKVTQSSRYLVKRTGEKVFLECVQDMDHENMFWYRQDPGLGLRLIYFSYDVKMKEKGDIPEGYSVSREKKERFSLILESASTNQTSMYLCAIQGGSPEAFFGQGTRLTVV.

This chain connects TRBV7-8 to TRBJ1-2, with no clear D. CDR1 SGHVS and CDR2 FQNEAQ come from the germline V gene. V was trimmed by 5 bases and J by 8 bases, leaving 15 bases between them. The CDR3 length is 13 residues. CDR3 DNA: TGTGCCAGCAGCCCCCTGATTGCCTACGGCTACACCTTC. Translated, it gives CASSPLIAYGYTF.

The rearrangement uses TRBV9 and TRBJ2-1; TRBD2 agrees at 15 bases. Trimming took 4 bases from V and 9 from J; bases not matched to a gene: 8. This CDR3 has 16 residues. Per germline, CDR1 SGDLS and CDR2 YYNGEE. Here the CDR3 DNA reads TGTGCCAGCAGCCCCATGGGACTAGCGGGAGGTGGTGAGCAGTTCTTC. This codes for CASSPMGLAGGGEQFF.

The genes are TRBV24-1 and TRBJ2-1; possible D gene TRBD1, 5 bases. Trimming cost V 3 bases and J 9 bases, with 14 bases left between them. Germline-derived CDR1 and CDR2 are KGHDR and SFDVKD. This CDR3 region has 14 residues. CDR3 sequence: CATSDPTVVFEQFF. The CDR3 coding sequence is TGTGCCACCAGTGATCCGACAGTTGTCTTTGAGCAGTTCTTC.

V and J are TRBV19 and TRBJ2-1, with TRBD1 as a possible D gene (7 bases). V was cut by 2 bases and J by 8 bases, with 13 bases left in between. There are 14 residues in the CDR3. The germline V gene has CDR1 LNHDA and CDR2 SQIVND (reference sequence). The CDR3 reads CASSILTGEDEQFF. Written as DNA, the CDR3 is TGTGCCAGTAGTATATTAACAGGGGAGGATGAGCAGTTCTTC.

V is TRBV6-5 and J is TRBJ1-6; TRBD1 agrees at 9 bases. This CDR3 is built from 14 residues. J was trimmed by 4 bases and V by 10 bases; bases with no gene match: 5. Per germline, CDR1 MNHEY and CDR2 SVGAGI. DNA of the CDR3: TGTGCCATTCGGGGGACAGGGTATAATTCACCCCTCCACTTT. It yields the protein CAIRGTGYNSPLHF.

The chain recombines TRBV30 with TRBJ1-1; D gene ambiguous. Between the trimmed V and J ends, which lost 2 bases and 4 bases, there was a span of 11 bases. This CDR3 has 13 residues. Germline V gene lookup returns CDR1 GTSNPN and CDR2 SVGIG (reference sequence). CDR3 sequence (DNA): TGTGCCTGGAGTCCAAACCCTAGCACTGAAGCTTTCTTT. Its translation is CAWSPNPSTEAFF.

V gene TRBV19 combines with J gene TRBJ2-5; 10 bases agree with TRBD1. The CDR3 sequence is 16 residues long. The germline V gene has CDR1 LNHDA and CDR2 SQIVND (reference sequence). J lost 2 bases, V lost 1 base, and 4 bases had no gene match. The chain's CDR3 is CASSIGAGQGQETQYF. CDR3 nucleotides: TGTGCCAGTAGTATAGGCGCGGGACAGGGGCAAGAGACCCAGTACTTC.